A single T cell receptor beta chain is shown here with its context. TCRdb keeps only in-frame clones here, not all; method: immunoSEQ multiplex PCR. The table has some 110,000 clones, about 90% seen once. Per germline, CDR1 SEHNR and CDR2 FQNEAQ (reference sequence). The CDR3 has 14 amino acids. After removal of 4 bases from V and 4 bases from J, the junction contained 6 bases not matched to a gene. The data stem from a study of T cell changes during pregnancy in multiple sclerosis. The chain recombines TRBV7-9 with TRBJ1-2, with 7 bases aligning to TRBD1. This sample comprised peripheral blood, obtained before pregnancy. This clonotype was sampled from a female donor with multiple sclerosis, enrolled in a pregnancy study. CDR3 sequence (DNA): TGTGCCAGCAGCTCAGGACAGGCACTCTATGGCTACACCTTC. Residues: CASSSGQALYGYTF.